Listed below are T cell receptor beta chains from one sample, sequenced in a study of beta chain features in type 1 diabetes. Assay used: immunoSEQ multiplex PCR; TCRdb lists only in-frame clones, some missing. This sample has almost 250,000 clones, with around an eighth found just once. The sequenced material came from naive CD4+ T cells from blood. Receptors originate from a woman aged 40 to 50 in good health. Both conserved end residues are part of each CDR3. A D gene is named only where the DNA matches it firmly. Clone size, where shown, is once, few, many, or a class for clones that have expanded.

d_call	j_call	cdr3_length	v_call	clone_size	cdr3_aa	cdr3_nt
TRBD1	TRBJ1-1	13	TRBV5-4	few	CASSLQGEIEAFF	TGTGCCAGCAGCTTGCAGGGGGAGATTGAAGCTTTCTTT
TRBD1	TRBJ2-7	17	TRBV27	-	CASSFQPPGQGVGEQYF	TGTGCCAGCAGTTTCCAGCCGCCGGGACAGGGGGTTGGCGAGCAGTACTTC
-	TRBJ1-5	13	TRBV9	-	CASSVGVNQPQHF	TGTGCCAGCAGCGTAGGCGTGAATCAGCCCCAGCATTTT
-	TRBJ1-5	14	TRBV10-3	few	CAIGRQDSNQPQHF	TGTGCCATCGGCAGACAGGATAGCAATCAGCCCCAGCATTTT
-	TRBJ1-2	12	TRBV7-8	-	CASSSGRYGYTF	TGTGCCAGCAGCTCGGGTCGATATGGCTACACCTTC
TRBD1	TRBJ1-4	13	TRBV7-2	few	CASSRQGGEKLFF	TGTGCCAGCAGCCGACAGGGGGGTGAAAAACTGTTTTTT
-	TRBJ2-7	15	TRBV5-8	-	CASSLSGGNRYEQYF	TGTGCCAGCAGCTTGAGCGGTGGGAACCGCTACGAGCAGTACTTC
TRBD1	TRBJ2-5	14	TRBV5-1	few	CASSFGQGPETQYF	TGCGCCAGCAGCTTCGGACAGGGGCCGGAGACCCAGTACTTC
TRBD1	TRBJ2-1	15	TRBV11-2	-	CASSHPKWTGRGQFF	TGTGCCAGCAGCCATCCTAAATGGACAGGGCGAGGGCAGTTCTTC
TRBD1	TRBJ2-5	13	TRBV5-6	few	CASSPGQVWTQYF	TGTGCCAGCAGCCCGGGACAGGTGTGGACCCAGTACTTC
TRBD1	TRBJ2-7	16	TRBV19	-	CASSPPGQGSTYEQYF	TGTGCCAGTAGTCCACCGGGACAGGGGTCCACCTACGAGCAGTACTTC
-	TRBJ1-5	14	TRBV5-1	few	CASSSGVSNQPQHF	TGCGCCAGCAGCTCAGGGGTTAGCAATCAGCCCCAGCATTTT
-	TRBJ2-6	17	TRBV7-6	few	CASSPWGPISGANVLTF	TGTGCCAGCAGCCCGTGGGGGCCGATCTCTGGGGCCAACGTCCTGACTTTC
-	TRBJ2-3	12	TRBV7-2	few	CASSNRTDTQYF	TGTGCCAGCAGCAACCGGACAGATACGCAGTATTTT
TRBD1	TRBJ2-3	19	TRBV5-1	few	CASSPERQGNERYTDTQYF	TGCGCCAGCAGCCCTGAGCGACAGGGGAACGAACGTTACACAGATACGCAGTATTTT
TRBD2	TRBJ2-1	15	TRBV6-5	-	CASSSPSGAGDEQFF	TGTGCCAGCAGTTCACCTAGCGGGGCGGGGGATGAGCAGTTCTTC
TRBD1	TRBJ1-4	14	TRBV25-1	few	CASSEGGPNEKLFF	TGTGCCAGCAGCGAAGGGGGCCCTAATGAAAAACTGTTTTTT
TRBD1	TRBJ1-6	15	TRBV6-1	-	CASRRETGGRSPLHF	TGTGCCAGCAGAAGGGAGACAGGGGGCCGTTCACCCCTCCACTTT
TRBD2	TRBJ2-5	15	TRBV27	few	CASSFRPSGQETQYF	TGTGCCAGCAGTTTTCGGCCTAGCGGGCAAGAGACCCAGTACTTC
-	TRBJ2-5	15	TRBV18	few	CASSPSSGARETQYF	TGTGCCAGCTCACCATCCTCAGGTGCGCGAGAGACCCAGTACTTC
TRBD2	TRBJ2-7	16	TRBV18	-	CASSPTSGGASYEQYF	TGTGCCAGCTCACCAACTAGCGGGGGGGCTTCGTACGAGCAGTACTTC